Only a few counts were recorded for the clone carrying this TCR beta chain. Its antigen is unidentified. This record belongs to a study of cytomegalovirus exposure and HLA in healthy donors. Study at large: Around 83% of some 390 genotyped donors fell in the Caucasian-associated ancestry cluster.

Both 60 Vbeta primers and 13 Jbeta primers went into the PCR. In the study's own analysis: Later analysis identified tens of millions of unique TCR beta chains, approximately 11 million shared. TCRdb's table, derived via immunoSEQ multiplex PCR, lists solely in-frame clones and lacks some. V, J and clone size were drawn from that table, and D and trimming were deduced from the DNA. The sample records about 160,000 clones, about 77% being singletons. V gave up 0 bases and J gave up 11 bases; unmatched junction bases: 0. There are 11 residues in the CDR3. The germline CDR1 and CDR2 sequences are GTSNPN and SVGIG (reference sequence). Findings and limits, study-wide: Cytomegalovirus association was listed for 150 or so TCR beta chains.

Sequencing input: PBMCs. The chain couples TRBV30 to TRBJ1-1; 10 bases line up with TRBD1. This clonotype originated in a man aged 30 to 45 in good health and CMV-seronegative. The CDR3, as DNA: TGTGCCTGGAGTGTGGGACAGGGGGCTTTCTTT. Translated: CAWSVGQGAFF.